Here is one TCR beta chain with its context. Its antigen is undetermined. Expressed TCRB transcripts were sequenced because the entire RNA isolate underwent reverse transcription. TCRdb keeps only in-frame clones here, not all; method: immunoSEQ multiplex PCR. The sample shows 120,000 to 150,000 clones, approximately 9.8% of them seen only once. Germline V lookup: CDR1 MRHNA, CDR2 SNTAGT. V dropped 10 bases and J dropped 4 bases, with 16 bases sitting between them. The CDR3 is 14 residues long. The sample originates from a study of beta chain features in type 1 diabetes. Study-level background: Examination spanned some 100 million sorted cells from all samples.

Points from the study as a whole: When VDJ junctions were examined, type 1 diabetes patients showed fewer insertions and more deletions.

Material: central memory CD4+ T cells from blood. This TCR derives from a woman between 35 and 50 years old in good health. The chain uses TRBV6-4 and TRBJ2-2; D remains ambiguous. The DNA of the CDR3 is TGTGCCACCAAACTTACTGAGATCACCGGGGAGCTGTTTTTT. Its protein product is CATKLTEITGELFF.